This passage covers 3 T cell receptor beta chains from one sample sequenced in a study of cytomegalovirus exposure and HLA in healthy donors. With 60 Vbeta and 13 Jbeta primers, the PCR was carried out. The data were produced by immunoSEQ multiplex PCR, yet TCRdb's version contains in-frame clones alone and is incomplete. The repertoire holds 45,000 to 60,000 clones, with around 68% as singletons. Sequencing was carried out using PBMCs. The receptor source for this set is a man younger than 45 in good health and CMV-seronegative.

CDR3 amino acids: CASSYWAGEETQYF. Written as DNA, the CDR3 is TGTGCCAGCAGTTACTGGGCAGGGGAGGAGACCCAGTACTTC. The genes are TRBV6-5 and TRBJ2-5, with D possibly TRBD1 on 6 matching bases. This CDR3 comprises 14 residues. Per germline, CDR1 MNHEY and CDR2 SVGAGI. V shed 1 base and J shed 5 bases, with 11 bases lying between them.

The chain is built from TRBV30 and TRBJ2-3; the D gene is possibly TRBD1 (5 bases). Germline V gives CDR1 GTSNPN, CDR2 SVGIG (reference sequence). The V and J ends lost 4 bases and 7 bases respectively, with 15 bases between them. The CDR3 covers 13 residues. The CDR3 sequence is CAWKFKGQYTQYF. The CDR3 coding sequence is TGTGCCTGGAAGTTCAAGGGGCAGTATACGCAGTATTTT.

A few counts support this clone. This chain's CDR3 is CASSEAGGKRYLDEQFF. In nucleotides, the CDR3 is TGTGCCAGCAGTGAGGCGGGAGGCAAAAGGTATTTGGATGAGCAGTTCTTC. V usage is TRBV6-1 and J usage is TRBJ2-1, with TRBD2 identical over 8 bases. The CDR3 has 17 amino acids. Germline values: CDR1 MNHNS, CDR2 SASEGT. The V gene end was trimmed by 3 bases and the J gene end by 8 bases; junction bases not matched to a gene: 15.